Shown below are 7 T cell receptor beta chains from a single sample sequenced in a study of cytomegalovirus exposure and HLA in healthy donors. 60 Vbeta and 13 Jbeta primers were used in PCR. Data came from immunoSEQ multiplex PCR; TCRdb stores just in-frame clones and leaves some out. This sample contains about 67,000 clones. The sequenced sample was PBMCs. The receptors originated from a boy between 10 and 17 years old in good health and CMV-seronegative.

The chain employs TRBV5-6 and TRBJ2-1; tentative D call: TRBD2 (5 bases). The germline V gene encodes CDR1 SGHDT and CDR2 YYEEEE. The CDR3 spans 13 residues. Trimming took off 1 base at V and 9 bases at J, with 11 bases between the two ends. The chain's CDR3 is CASSLRPGGEQFF. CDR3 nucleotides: TGTGCCAGCAGCTTGCGGCCCGGAGGTGAGCAGTTCTTC.

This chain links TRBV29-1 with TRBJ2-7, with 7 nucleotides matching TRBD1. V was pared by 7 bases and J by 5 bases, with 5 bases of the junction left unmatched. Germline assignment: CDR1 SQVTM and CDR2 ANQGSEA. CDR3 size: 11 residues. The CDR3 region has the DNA TGCAGCGGGACAGGCGGCAACGAGCAGTACTTC. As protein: CSGTGGNEQYF.

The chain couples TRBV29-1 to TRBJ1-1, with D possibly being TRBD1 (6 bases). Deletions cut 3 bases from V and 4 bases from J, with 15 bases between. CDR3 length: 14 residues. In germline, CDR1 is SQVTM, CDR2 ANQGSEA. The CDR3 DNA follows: TGCAGCGTTGACGGCGGGGGAGGGGGCACTGAAGCTTTCTTT. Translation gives CSVDGGGGGTEAFF.

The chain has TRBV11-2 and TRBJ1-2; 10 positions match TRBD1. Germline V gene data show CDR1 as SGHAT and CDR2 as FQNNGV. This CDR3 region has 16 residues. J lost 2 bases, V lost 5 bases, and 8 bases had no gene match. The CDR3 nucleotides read TGTGCCAGCAGCCGAGCCGGGACAGGGGCCAACTATGGCTACACCTTC. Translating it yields CASSRAGTGANYGYTF. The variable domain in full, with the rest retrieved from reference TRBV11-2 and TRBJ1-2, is EAGVAQSPRYKIIEKRQSVAFWCNPISGHATLYWYQQILGQGPKLLIQFQNNGVVDDSQLPKDRFSAERLKGVDSTLKIQPAKLEDSAVYLCASSRAGTGANYGYTFGSGTRLTVV.

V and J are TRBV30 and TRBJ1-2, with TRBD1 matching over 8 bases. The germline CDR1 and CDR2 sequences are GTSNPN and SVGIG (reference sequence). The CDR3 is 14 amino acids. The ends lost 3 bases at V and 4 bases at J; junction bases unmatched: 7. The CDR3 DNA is TGTGCCTGGAGAGGTTTGGACAGGGTCTATGGCTACACCTTC. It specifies CAWRGLDRVYGYTF.

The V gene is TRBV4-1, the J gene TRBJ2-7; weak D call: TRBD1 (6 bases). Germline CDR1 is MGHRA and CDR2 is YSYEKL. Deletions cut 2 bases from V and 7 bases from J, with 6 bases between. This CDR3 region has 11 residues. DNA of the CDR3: TGCGCCAGCAGCCAAAGGGGGGAGCAGTACTTC. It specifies CASSQRGEQYF.

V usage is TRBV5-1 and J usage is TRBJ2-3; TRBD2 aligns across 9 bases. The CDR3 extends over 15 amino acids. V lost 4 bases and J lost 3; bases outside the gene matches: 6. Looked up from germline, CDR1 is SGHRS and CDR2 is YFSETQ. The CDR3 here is CASSPPSGVTDTQYF. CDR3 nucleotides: TGCGCCAGCAGCCCCCCTAGCGGGGTGACAGATACGCAGTATTTT.